These 25 T cell receptor beta chains were sequenced from one sample in a study of identical twins (dated by TCRdb to 2016 to 2017). Library preparation was by 5' RACE. TCRdb names Illumina HiSeq 2000 as the instrument used. The raw public data were reprocessed by TCRdb itself: fastp quality trimming at Q25, MiXCR clonotype calling, in-frame beta chains only. Entries are consolidated by CDR3 protein sequence, retaining the most common genes and DNA. The sample contains about 340,000 distinct CDR3 sequences, roughly 9% of them found a single time. Over 7% of the sample belongs to the ten largest clones. The sample taken for sequencing was naive T cells sorted from blood. Reading the label with the study, this specimen's cell subset or site is: cells isolated with a human naive T-cell isolation kit. These receptors were taken from a woman between 50 and 59 years old in good health.

A few counts support this clonotype. The chain uses TRBV4-2 and TRBJ1-1; D is unresolved. The length of the CDR3 is 18 residues. Looked up from germline, CDR1 is LGHNA and CDR2 is YNFKEQ. Trimming took 0 bases from V and 1 from J, leaving 18 bases between them. The CDR3 nucleotides are TGTGCCAGCAGCCAAGATTCGGTTGGGTTCCAAAAGAACACTGAAGCTTTCTTT. Its protein product is CASSQDSVGFQKNTEAFF.

There are a few counts of this clonotype. The chain links TRBV11-2 to TRBJ2-3, with 13 bases identical to TRBD2. Germline CDR1 and CDR2: SGHAT and FQNNGV. V lost 5 bases to trimming and J lost 1 base; unmatched junction nucleotides: 3. This CDR3 has 16 amino acids. CDR3 loop: CASSPTSGRGTDTQYF. As DNA, the CDR3 is TGTGCCAGCAGCCCTACTAGCGGGAGGGGCACAGATACGCAGTATTTT. Together with reference TRBV11-2 and TRBJ2-3, the CDR3 gives the full variable domain: EAGVAQSPRYKIIEKRQSVAFWCNPISGHATLYWYQQILGQGPKLLIQFQNNGVVDDSQLPKDRFSAERLKGVDSTLKIQPAKLEDSAVYLCASSPTSGRGTDTQYFGPGTRLTVL.

J is TRBJ2-6 and V is TRBV27; no definite D call. Trimming shortened V by 2 bases and J by 1 base, and 12 bases separated the two germline ends. Germline V gives CDR1 MNHEY, CDR2 SMNVEV (reference sequence). The length of the CDR3 is 17 residues. The CDR3 DNA reads as TGTGCCAGCAGTTTACGGGCAGCCCCATCTGGGGCCAACGTCCTGACTTTC. The encoded protein is CASSLRAAPSGANVLTF.

The chain employs TRBV7-9 and TRBJ2-7; the D gene could be TRBD1 or TRBD2 (5 bases each). The germline CDR1 and CDR2 sequences are SEHNR and FQNEAQ (reference sequence). The CDR3 consists of 16 residues. Between the trimmed V and J ends, which lost 6 bases and 2 bases, there was a span of 20 bases. The CDR3 region is CASSGPLGTQPYEQYF. CDR3 DNA: TGTGCCAGCAGTGGTCCTCTCGGGACGCAACCCTACGAGCAGTACTTC.

There are many counts of this clonotype. The rearrangement joins TRBV6-2 or TRBV6-3 to TRBJ1-2; TRBD1 aligns across 7 bases. The CDR3 consists of 15 residues. The germline V gene has CDR1 MNHEY and CDR2 SVGEGT. V lost 2 bases, J lost 3 bases, and 6 bases stayed unmatched. The CDR3 coding sequence is TGTGCCAGCAGTTACCCCGGCAGGGGGGACTATGGCTACACCTTC. This gives the protein CASSYPGRGDYGYTF.

The rearrangement links TRBV2 to TRBJ2-3, with no clear D. This CDR3 comprises 14 residues. CDR1 and CDR2 (germline): SNHLY, FYNNEI. Trimming shortened V by 4 bases and J by 6 bases, and 14 bases separated the two germline ends. The CDR3 DNA reads as TGTGCCAGCAGTGCGGCCATACGCCCCGATACGCAGTATTTT. It translates to CASSAAIRPDTQYF.

This clonotype was observed many times. V gene TRBV20-1 combines with J gene TRBJ2-1, with 10 bases fitting TRBD2. The V and J ends lost 1 base and 9 bases, in that order; junction bases with no gene match: 6. The germline V gene encodes CDR1 DFQATT and CDR2 SNEGSKA (reference sequence). The CDR3 runs to 14 residues. The CDR3 protein is CSARASGSVVEQFF. The DNA of the CDR3 is TGCAGTGCTAGAGCTAGCGGGAGTGTGGTTGAGCAGTTCTTC.

The rearrangement uses TRBV5-1 and TRBJ2-3, with TRBD2 as a possible D gene (5 bases). CDR1 and CDR2 (germline): SGHRS, YFSETQ. The CDR3 sequence is 13 residues long. The V end lost 1 base, the J end lost 5 bases, and 8 bases lay between the germline ends. CDR3 in DNA: TGCGCCAGCAGCTTGAACGCGGGAGATACGCAGTATTTT. Translated: CASSLNAGDTQYF. Filled out from reference TRBV5-1 and TRBJ2-3, the complete variable domain reads KAGVTQTPRYLIKTRGQQVTLSCSPISGHRSVSWYQQTPGQGLQFLFEYFSETQRNKGNFPGRFSGRQFSNSRSEMNVSTLELGDSALYLCASSLNAGDTQYFGPGTRLTVL.

This clonotype showed up just a few times. This chain links TRBV29-1 with TRBJ2-5; D is perhaps TRBD1 (5 bases). Looked up from germline, CDR1 is SQVTM and CDR2 is ANQGSEA. This CDR3 is 13 amino acids long. V lost 4 bases and J 2 bases, leaving 11 bases between the germline ends. CDR3 DNA: TGCAGCGTTGTAAGGGGTCTTCAAGAGACCCAGTACTTC. Amino acids: CSVVRGLQETQYF. Variable domain in full (rest from reference TRBV29-1 and TRBJ2-5): SAVISQKPSRDICQRGTSLTIQCQVDSQVTMMFWYRQQPGQSLTLIATANQGSEATYESGFVIDKFPISRPNLTFSTLTVSNMSPEDSSIYLCSVVRGLQETQYFGPGTRLLVL.

This clonotype has a handful of counts. The chain links TRBV24-1 to TRBJ2-5; no clear D gene. This CDR3 contains 15 residues. Trimming pared 3 bases from V and 4 bases from J, leaving 14 bases between. Germline V gene sequence: CDR1 KGHDR, CDR2 SFDVKD. DNA for the CDR3: TGTGCCACCAGTGATCCCCGAGGCGGAGCAGAGACCCAGTACTTC. Translating gives CATSDPRGGAETQYF.

The sample holds many counts of this clonotype. The genes are TRBV29-1 and TRBJ1-3; perhaps TRBD1 as D (5 bases). CDR1 is SQVTM and CDR2 is ANQGSEA in the germline V gene. V was pared by 4 bases and J by 4 bases, with 14 bases between. This CDR3 has 14 residues. CDR3 sequence (DNA): TGCAGCGTTGCTCCCAGGGCAGTCGGAAACACCATATATTTT. Its protein product is CSVAPRAVGNTIYF.

This clonotype was picked up many times. This rearrangement joins TRBV29-1 to TRBJ1-4; no clear D gene. The V end was cut by 7 bases, the J end by 8 bases, with 14 bases between. The CDR3 totals 12 residues. In germline, CDR1 is SQVTM, CDR2 ANQGSEA. In DNA, the CDR3 is TGCAGCGCCGCGGACTTTTTGGAAAAACTGTTTTTT. Encoded protein: CSAADFLEKLFF.

This clonotype came up a few times. The chain combines TRBV9 with TRBJ2-1; a weak D match, TRBD1 (6 bases). Trimming left V 0 bases short and J 3 bases short, with 10 bases between. The germline CDR1 and CDR2 sequences are SGDLS and YYNGEE. CDR3 length equals 15 residues. The CDR3 loop reads CASSVGRGSYNEQFF. The CDR3 coding sequence is TGTGCCAGCAGCGTAGGTAGGGGGAGCTACAATGAGCAGTTCTTC.

This clonotype was observed a few times. The CDR3 protein is CAISETPIAGVSEQFF. The CDR3 DNA sequence: TGTGCCATCAGTGAGACCCCAATAGCGGGAGTTAGTGAGCAGTTCTTC. The V gene is TRBV10-3, the J gene TRBJ2-1; 9 positions match TRBD2. CDR1 is ENHRY, CDR2 SYGVKD, per germline. With V trimmed by 2 bases and J by 9 bases, 11 bases remained unmatched. The length of the CDR3 is 16 residues.

The rearrangement uses TRBV5-1 and TRBJ1-1; D not certain. V gave up 2 bases and J gave up 0 bases, with 5 bases separating them. The CDR3 extends over 13 amino acids. Germline V gives CDR1 SGHRS, CDR2 YFSETQ. The CDR3 spells CASSFELNTEAFF. DNA of the CDR3: TGCGCCAGCAGCTTCGAATTGAACACTGAAGCTTTCTTT.

This clonotype showed up just a few times. V usage is TRBV12-3 or TRBV12-4 and J usage is TRBJ2-3, with 15 bases identical to TRBD2. Trimming took 0 bases from V and 6 from J; bases not matched to a gene: 10. This CDR3 has 19 amino acids. The CDR3 DNA reads TGTGCCAGCAGTTTAGCGCCACCGGGACTAGCGGGAGGAGGGGATACGCAGTATTTT. It specifies CASSLAPPGLAGGGDTQYF.

Ten or more counts support this clonotype. The chain uses TRBV28 and TRBJ2-7; no firm D call. The ends were cut back, 5 bases at V and 2 bases at J, with 13 bases in the middle. The CDR3 spans 14 residues. Germline lookup yields CDR1 MDHEN and CDR2 SYDVKM. CDR3 region: CASSRWGFPYEQYV. For the CDR3, the DNA is TGTGCCAGCAGTAGGTGGGGTTTCCCCTACGAGCAGTACGTC.

This clonotype came up a few times. The V and J genes are TRBV5-1 and TRBJ2-2; no firm D call. V lost 0 bases, J lost 6 bases, and 12 bases lay in between. The CDR3 has 15 amino acids. Per germline, CDR1 SGHRS and CDR2 YFSETQ. CDR3 residues: CASSLVGSGPGELFF. The DNA of the CDR3 is TGCGCCAGCAGCTTGGTAGGGTCCGGACCCGGGGAGCTGTTTTTT.

V gene TRBV7-2 combines with J gene TRBJ2-3, with 7 nucleotides matching TRBD2. V lost 1 base, J lost 5 bases, and 9 bases stayed unmatched. Germline values: CDR1 SGHTA, CDR2 FQGNSA. The CDR3 has 16 amino acids. The CDR3: CASSLVWVASGDTQYF. In DNA, the CDR3 is TGTGCCAGCAGCTTAGTTTGGGTTGCTAGCGGAGATACGCAGTATTTT.

Many counts were recorded for this clonotype. V is TRBV5-6 and J is TRBJ2-7; 9 nucleotides line up with TRBD1. V lost 2 bases and J lost 5; bases outside the gene matches: 5. Germline CDR1 SGHDT, CDR2 YYEEEE. The length of the CDR3 is 14 residues. Here the CDR3 reads CASSFGTGRNEQYF. The CDR3 coding sequence is TGTGCCAGCAGCTTTGGGACAGGGAGAAACGAGCAGTACTTC.

This clonotype has just a few counts. The chain is built from TRBV7-9 and TRBJ2-4, with a weak D call TRBD1 (6 bases). The length of the CDR3 is 15 residues. Germline lookup yields CDR1 SEHNR and CDR2 FQNEAQ (reference sequence). V lost 5 bases and J 4 bases, leaving 15 bases between the germline ends. Written as DNA, the CDR3 is TGTGCCAGCAGCCCAGGAGCAGACAGGAAAAACATTCAGTACTTC. It translates to CASSPGADRKNIQYF. The full variable domain, in which reference TRBV7-9 and TRBJ2-4 provide the parts outside the CDR3, is DTGVSQNPRHKITKRGQNVTFRCDPISEHNRLYWYRQTLGQGPEFLTYFQNEAQLEKSRLLSDRFSAERPKGSFSTLEIQRTEQGDSAMYLCASSPGADRKNIQYFGAGTRLSVL.

The chain uses TRBV10-2 and TRBJ2-3; TRBD2 agrees at 10 bases. Germline lookup yields CDR1 WSHSY and CDR2 SAAADI. The CDR3 is 15 amino acids. The ends lost 5 bases at V and 5 bases at J; junction bases unmatched: 7. This CDR3 reads CASSPPSGSGDTQYF. CDR3 nucleotide sequence: TGCGCCAGCAGTCCGCCTAGCGGGAGTGGAGATACGCAGTATTTT.

The chain employs TRBV20-1 and TRBJ2-2; TRBD2 aligns across 8 bases. Germline assignment: CDR1 DFQATT and CDR2 SNEGSKA (reference sequence). V was clipped by 3 bases and J by 5 bases; unmatched bases: 11. The CDR3 extends over 16 amino acids. CDR3 nucleotide sequence: TGCAGTGCTAGGGCTGACGGGAGGGCCCGTACCGGGGAGCTGTTTTTT. This codes for CSARADGRARTGELFF.

Of note for this clonotype: A read error may account for a junction end that differs from germline. CDR3 DNA: TGTGCCAGCAGCCGCCTGGGGGGGCGCCACTCCTACAATCAGCAGTTCTTC. It specifies CASSRLGGRHSYNQQFF. This chain joins TRBV7-9 and TRBJ2-1; possible D gene TRBD2, 7 bases. The V gene's germline CDR1 is SEHNR and CDR2 FQNEAQ (reference sequence). The CDR3 is 17 amino acids. The full variable domain, with the rest looked up from reference TRBV7-9 and TRBJ2-1, is DTGVSQNPRHKITKRGQNVTFRCDPISEHNRLYWYRQTLGQGPEFLTYFQNEAQLEKSRLLSDRFSAERPKGSFSTLEIQRTEQGDSAMYLCASSRLGGRHSYNQQFFGPGTRLTVL.

At least ten counts were recorded for this clonotype. The chain couples TRBV7-8 to TRBJ2-2, with TRBD2 identical over 12 bases. Per the germline V gene, CDR1 is SGHVS and CDR2 is FQNEAQ. After removal of 5 bases from V and 4 bases from J, the junction contained 5 bases not matched to a gene. The CDR3 has 16 residues. CDR3 in DNA: TGTGCCAGCAGCCCCGGACTAGCGGGGCGCACCGGGGAGCTGTTTTTT. Translated: CASSPGLAGRTGELFF. The full variable domain, rest sourced from reference TRBV7-8 and TRBJ2-2, is GAGVSQSPRYKVAKRGQDVALRCDPISGHVSLFWYQQALGQGPEFLTYFQNEAQLDKSGLPSDRFFAERPEGSVSTLKIQRTQQEDSAVYLCASSPGLAGRTGELFFGEGSRLTVL.